This TCR beta chain was obtained from a study of tumor-infiltrating lymphocytes in primary liver carcinoma. At the level of the study: Tumor staging was T1-T3 N0M0; sizes spanned 4.2 to 10 cm across.

Synthesis of TCR beta cDNA was carried out from 450 to 650 ng total RNA with a constant-region primer. For TCR beta, libraries were produced by three nested multiplex PCR rounds using slightly modified ARM-PCR. In TCRdb, the multiplex PCR reads were re-called with MiXCR into one record per CDR3 protein. The sample has fewer than 85,000 distinct CDR3 sequences, under 75% seen once. Each 20-30 mg portion of unsorted bulk tissue served as the source for co-extraction of RNA and DNA. Primary liver carcinomas in the patients were surgically resected. Study-wide results and limits: Tumors had a significantly higher top-250-clone fraction than blood (p = 0.039). In tumor-adjacent and tumor-blood pairs, overlap was lower than in tumor region pairs.

Concerning this clonotype: What it recognizes is unknown.

Sequencing was done on a sample of tumor-adjacent normal liver tissue. The TCR originated in a man between 40 and 49 years old with primary liver carcinoma and hepatitis B virus infection.

The CDR3 DNA sequence: TGCAACGTGACAGCCCCCCTCACCTACGAGCAGTACTTC. Translating it yields CNVTAPLTYEQYF. This chain uses TRBV29-1 with TRBJ2-7, with a weak D call TRBD1 (5 bases). CDR3 size: 13 residues. In germline, CDR1 is SQVTM, CDR2 ANQGSEA.